The entry below gives a single T cell receptor (beta chain) sequence along with its context. This record belongs to a study of blood T cell repertoires in COVID-19. Overall study context: Whether acute or convalescent, the COVID-19 samples came from the United States, Italy and Spain. The cDNA or gDNA used as material had been derived from T cells, B-cell-depleted T cells, or PBMCs.

Original methodology: Estimates of nucleated cell counts were drawn from the amplification of reference gene primers. The method was immunoSEQ multiplex PCR; TCRdb's version includes in-frame clones alone and lacks a portion of them. The V and J calls and clone size were taken over from that table, and D and trimming were inferred from the DNA. The sample contains 90,000 to 120,000 clones, 84% of which appear only once. The V and J ends lost 1 base and 7 bases, in that order; junction bases with no gene match: 3. Germline lookup yields CDR1 KGHSH and CDR2 LQKENI. The length of the CDR3 is 14 residues.

This rearrangement joins TRBV18 to TRBJ2-1; 8 bases match TRBD1. This TCR was recovered from a human donor in a cohort sampled during active COVID-19. Sequenced material: peripheral blood. CDR3: CASSPRDRQNEQFF. The CDR3 DNA reads TGTGCCAGCTCACCACGGGACAGGCAAAATGAGCAGTTCTTC.